The source of this T cell receptor (beta chain) is a study of vaccination effects on CD4 cells after COVID-19. Study as a whole: Two-dose vaccination with either BNT162b2 or mRNA-1273 was given to the participants.

Germline lookup yields CDR1 SGHDT and CDR2 YYEEEE. The CDR3 contains 14 residues. With 1 base removed from V and 2 bases from J, the gap between germline ends came to 10 bases. The culture ran for about eleven days before CD4+ T cells were isolated. Half the medium was replaced with IL-2 medium on days 3 and 7. Study outcomes and limitations: Healthy vaccine recipients' vaccine-induced clones were almost all SARS-CoV-2 mono-reactive. Relatively few convalescent patients took part in the study, which had no early post-infection timepoints.

The assay was immunoSEQ multiplex PCR, and TCRdb's table has in-frame clones only and misses some. The data contain 35,000 to 40,000 clones, about four fifths of them singletons. Worth noting for this clone: Its antigen is still unknown.

The V and J genes are TRBV5-6 and TRBJ2-7; D possibly uses TRBD1 or TRBD2 (7 bases each). This sequence originates from a human donor who received a COVID-19 vaccine. This material consisted of CD4+ T cells from PBMCs cultured without peptide, taken before COVID-19 vaccination. The CDR3: CASSLSGGAYEQYF. As DNA, the CDR3 is TGTGCCAGCAGCTTGTCAGGGGGGGCCTACGAGCAGTACTTC. Full variable domain (outside the CDR3, taken from reference TRBV5-6 and TRBJ2-7): DAGVTQSPTHLIKTRGQQVTLRCSPKSGHDTVSWYQQALGQGPQFIFQYYEEEERQRGNFPDRFSGHQFPNYSSELNVNALLLGDSALYLCASSLSGGAYEQYFGPGTRLTVT.